This record covers a single T cell receptor (beta chain). The data derive from a study of CD8+ T cells in alopecia areata. The CDR3 contains 13 residues. V lost 7 bases and J lost 12; bases outside the gene matches: 10. Germline CDR1 is SEHNR and CDR2 is FQNEAQ (reference sequence). Described treatment: oral pan-JAK inhibitor, 5-10 mg twice daily. Sequencing relied on a cDNA template that was reverse transcribed from extracted RNA. Produced via immunoSEQ multiplex PCR; TCRdb's table is partial and in-frame only. This table holds approximately 200,000 clones, approximately 40% found once. The sample was CD4+ T cells sorted from blood, taken at approximately week 36, from a patient treated with tofacitinib. This TCR came from a human donor with alopecia areata. V and J are TRBV7-9 and TRBJ1-1; 11 positions agree with TRBD1. The CDR3 protein is CASTGTGGRETFF. Here the CDR3 DNA reads TGTGCCAGCACCGGGACAGGGGGAAGGGAGACTTTCTTT.